This T cell receptor (beta chain) was captured in a study of T cell responses to AZD1222 COVID-19 vaccine. Trimming shortened V by 2 bases and J by 8 bases, and 5 bases separated the two germline ends. CDR1 is KGHDR and CDR2 is SFDVKD in the germline V gene. This CDR3 spans 11 amino acids. Profiling relied on immunoSEQ multiplex PCR, and the TCRdb table lists in-frame clones only, not all of them. The table includes some 120,000 clones, roughly 93% detected once. In the case of this clone: The antigen is unknown.

General study results and limits: Clonal diversity may have been underestimated in mostly white British donors. After two AZD1222 doses, spike-specific TCR breadth and depth rose versus day 0. There were vaccine-associated CD4 TCRs across spike, dominant at 160-218 and 743-854.

This chain uses TRBV24-1 with TRBJ1-2; no clear D gene. Sequencing was performed on peripheral blood, taken on day 0 of AZD1222 vaccination. The TCR sequence derives from an adult in good health. As DNA, the CDR3 is TGTGCCACCAGTGATTCCAAGGGCTACACCTTC. Translating it yields CATSDSKGYTF.